The subject of this entry is one TCR beta chain. This sample stems from a study of blood T cell repertoires in COVID-19. Libraries were prepared by immunoSEQ multiplex PCR; TCRdb keeps only in-frame clonotypes and omits some of them. The sample contains 300,000 to 350,000 clones, approximately 88% of which appear only once. The germline V gene has CDR1 SGHDT and CDR2 YYEEEE. The V end was cut by 0 bases, the J end by 4 bases, with 10 bases between. This CDR3 has 15 amino acids. Sequencing was carried out using peripheral blood. This sequence was found in a man aged 30-40 years with COVID-19, enrolled during active disease. The chain joins TRBV5-6 to TRBJ1-4; D is ambiguous. The CDR3: CASSLGQSLNEKLFF. The CDR3 DNA reads TGTGCCAGCAGCTTGGGACAAAGCCTTAATGAAAAACTGTTTTTT. The variable domain in full, completed from reference TRBV5-6 and TRBJ1-4, reads DAGVTQSPTHLIKTRGQQVTLRCSPKSGHDTVSWYQQALGQGPQFIFQYYEEEERQRGNFPDRFSGHQFPNYSSELNVNALLLGDSALYLCASSLGQSLNEKLFFGSGTQLSVL.